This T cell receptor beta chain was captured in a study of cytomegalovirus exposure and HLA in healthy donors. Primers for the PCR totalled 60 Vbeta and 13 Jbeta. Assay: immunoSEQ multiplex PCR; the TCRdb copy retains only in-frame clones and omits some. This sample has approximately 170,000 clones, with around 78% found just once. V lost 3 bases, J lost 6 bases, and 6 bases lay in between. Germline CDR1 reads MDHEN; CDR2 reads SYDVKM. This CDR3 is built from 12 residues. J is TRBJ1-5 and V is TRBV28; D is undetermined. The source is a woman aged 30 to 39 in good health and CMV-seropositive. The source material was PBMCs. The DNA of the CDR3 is TGTGCCAGCAGTTTGGGAGGTCAGCCCCAGCATTTT. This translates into CASSLGGQPQHF.